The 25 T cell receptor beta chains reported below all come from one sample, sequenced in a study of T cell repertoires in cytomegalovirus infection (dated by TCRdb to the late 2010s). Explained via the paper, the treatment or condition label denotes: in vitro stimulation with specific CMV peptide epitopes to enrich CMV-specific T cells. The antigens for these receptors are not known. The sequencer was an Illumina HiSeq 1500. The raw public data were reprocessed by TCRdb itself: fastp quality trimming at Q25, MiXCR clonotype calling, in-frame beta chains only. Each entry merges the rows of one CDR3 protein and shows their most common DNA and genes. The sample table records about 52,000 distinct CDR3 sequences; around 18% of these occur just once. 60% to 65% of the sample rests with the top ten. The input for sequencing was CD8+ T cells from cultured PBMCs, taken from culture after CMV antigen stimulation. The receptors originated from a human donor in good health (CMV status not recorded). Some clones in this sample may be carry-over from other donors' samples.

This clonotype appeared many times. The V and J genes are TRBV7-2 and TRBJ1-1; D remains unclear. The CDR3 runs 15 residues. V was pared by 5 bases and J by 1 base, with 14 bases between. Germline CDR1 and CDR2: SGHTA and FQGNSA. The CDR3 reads CASSPGMGRNTEAFF. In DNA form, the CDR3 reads TGTGCCAGCAGCCCCGGGATGGGGAGGAACACTGAAGCTTTCTTT. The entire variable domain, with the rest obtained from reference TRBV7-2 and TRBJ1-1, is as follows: GAGVSQSPSNKVTEKGKDVELRCDPISGHTALYWYRQSLGQGLEFLIYFQGNSAPDKSGLPSDRFSAERTGGSVSTLTIQRTQQEDSAVYLCASSPGMGRNTEAFFGQGTRLTVV.

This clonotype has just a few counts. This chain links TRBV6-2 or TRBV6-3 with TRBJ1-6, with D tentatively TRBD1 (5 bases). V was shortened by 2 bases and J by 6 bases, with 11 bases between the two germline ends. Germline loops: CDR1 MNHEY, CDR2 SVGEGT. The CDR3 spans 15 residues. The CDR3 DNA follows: TGTGCCAGCAGTTACCGACAGACTCCTAATTCACCCCTCCACTTT. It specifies CASSYRQTPNSPLHF.

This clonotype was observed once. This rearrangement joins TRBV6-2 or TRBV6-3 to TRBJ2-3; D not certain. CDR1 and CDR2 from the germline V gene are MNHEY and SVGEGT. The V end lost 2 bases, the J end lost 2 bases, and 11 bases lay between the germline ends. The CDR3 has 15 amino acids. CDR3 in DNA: TGTGCCAGCAGTTACGGGATACGCCACACAGATACGCAGTATTTT. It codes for CASSYGIRHTDTQYF.

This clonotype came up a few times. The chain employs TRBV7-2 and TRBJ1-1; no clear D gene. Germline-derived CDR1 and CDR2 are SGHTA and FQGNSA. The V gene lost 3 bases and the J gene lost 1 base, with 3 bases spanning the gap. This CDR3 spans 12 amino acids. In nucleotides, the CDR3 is TGTGCCAGCAGCTTCCGGAACACTGAAGCTTTCTTT. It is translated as CASSFRNTEAFF.

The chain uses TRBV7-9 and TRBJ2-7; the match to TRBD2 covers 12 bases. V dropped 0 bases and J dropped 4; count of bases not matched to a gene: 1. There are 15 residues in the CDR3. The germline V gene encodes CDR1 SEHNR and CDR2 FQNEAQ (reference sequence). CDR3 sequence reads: CASSLATSGGYEQYF. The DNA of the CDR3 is TGTGCCAGCAGCTTAGCGACTAGCGGGGGTTACGAGCAGTACTTC.

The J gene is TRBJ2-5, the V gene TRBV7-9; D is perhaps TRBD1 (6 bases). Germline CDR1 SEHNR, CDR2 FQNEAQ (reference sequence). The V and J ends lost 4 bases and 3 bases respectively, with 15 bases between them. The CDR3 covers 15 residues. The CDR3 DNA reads TGTGCCAGCAGCTCCGGGACAAAGGGCGAAGAGACCCAGTACTTC. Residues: CASSSGTKGEETQYF.

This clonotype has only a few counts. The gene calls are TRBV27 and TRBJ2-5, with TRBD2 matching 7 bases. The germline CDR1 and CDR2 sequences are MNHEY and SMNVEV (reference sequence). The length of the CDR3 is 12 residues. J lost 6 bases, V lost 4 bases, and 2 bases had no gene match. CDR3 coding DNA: TGTGCCAGCAGTTCGGGGACTAAGACCCAGTACTTC. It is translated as CASSSGTKTQYF.

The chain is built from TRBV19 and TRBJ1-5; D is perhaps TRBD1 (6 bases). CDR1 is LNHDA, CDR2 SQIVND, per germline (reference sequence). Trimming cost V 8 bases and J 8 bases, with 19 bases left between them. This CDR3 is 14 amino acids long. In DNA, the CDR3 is TGTGCCAGTTCCCGTTACAGGGCTGAGGAGCCCCAGCATTTT. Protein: CASSRYRAEEPQHF.

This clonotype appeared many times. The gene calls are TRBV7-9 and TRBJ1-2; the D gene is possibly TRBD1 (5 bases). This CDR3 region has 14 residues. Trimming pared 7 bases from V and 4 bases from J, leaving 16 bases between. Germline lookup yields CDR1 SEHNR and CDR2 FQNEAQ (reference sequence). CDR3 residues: CASTPKGLFYGYTF. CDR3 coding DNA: TGTGCCAGCACCCCCAAGGGACTATTCTATGGCTACACCTTC.

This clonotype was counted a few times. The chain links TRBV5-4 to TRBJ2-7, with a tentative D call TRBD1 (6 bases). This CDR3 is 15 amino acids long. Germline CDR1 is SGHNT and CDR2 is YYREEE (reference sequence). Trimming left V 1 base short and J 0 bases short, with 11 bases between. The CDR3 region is CASSLSGDTSYEQYF. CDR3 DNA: TGTGCCAGCAGCTTGAGTGGGGACACCTCCTACGAGCAGTACTTC.

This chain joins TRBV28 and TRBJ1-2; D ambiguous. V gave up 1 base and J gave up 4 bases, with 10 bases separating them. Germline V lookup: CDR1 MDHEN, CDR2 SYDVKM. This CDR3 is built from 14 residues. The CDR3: CASSLSGWAYGYTF. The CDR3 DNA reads TGTGCCAGCAGTTTATCGGGGTGGGCCTATGGCTACACCTTC.

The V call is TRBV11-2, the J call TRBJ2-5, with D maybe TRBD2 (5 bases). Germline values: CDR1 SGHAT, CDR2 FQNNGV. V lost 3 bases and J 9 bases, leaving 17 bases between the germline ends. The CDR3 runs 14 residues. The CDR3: CASSFDEKRGAQYF. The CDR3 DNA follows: TGTGCCAGCAGCTTTGATGAGAAACGGGGAGCCCAGTACTTC.

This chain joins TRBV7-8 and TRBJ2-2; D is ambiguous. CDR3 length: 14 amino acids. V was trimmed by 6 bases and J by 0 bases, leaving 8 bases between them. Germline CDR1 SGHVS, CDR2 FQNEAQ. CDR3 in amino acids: CASRAKPNTGELFF. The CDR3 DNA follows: TGTGCCAGCAGGGCTAAGCCGAACACCGGGGAGCTGTTTTTT.

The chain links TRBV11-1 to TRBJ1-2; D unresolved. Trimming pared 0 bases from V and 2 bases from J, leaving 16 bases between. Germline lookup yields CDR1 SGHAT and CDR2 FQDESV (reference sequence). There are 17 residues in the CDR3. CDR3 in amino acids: CASSLAKGSQQNYGYTF. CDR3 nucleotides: TGTGCCAGCAGCTTAGCGAAGGGATCCCAACAGAACTATGGCTACACCTTC.

Written as DNA, the CDR3 is TGTGCCAGCAACCCGACTAGCGGGCGCTCCTACAATGAGCAGTTCTTC. It codes for CASNPTSGRSYNEQFF. The rearrangement links TRBV12-3 or TRBV12-4 to TRBJ2-1, with TRBD2 matching 10 bases. The CDR3 is 16 amino acids. Germline trimming cut 7 bases from V and 0 bases from J; bases unmatched to any gene: 6.

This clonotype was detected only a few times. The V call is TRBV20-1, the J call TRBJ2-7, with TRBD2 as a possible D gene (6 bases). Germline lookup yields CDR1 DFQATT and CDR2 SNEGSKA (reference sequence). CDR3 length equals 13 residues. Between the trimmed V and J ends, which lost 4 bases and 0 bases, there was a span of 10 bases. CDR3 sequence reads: CSAIRLDSYEQYF. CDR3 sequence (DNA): TGCAGTGCTATCCGACTAGACTCCTACGAGCAGTACTTC.

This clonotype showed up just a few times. CDR3 sequence reads: CASSMGGAPQETQYF. DNA of the CDR3: TGTGCCAGTAGTATGGGTGGGGCTCCACAAGAGACCCAGTACTTC. The chain joins TRBV19 to TRBJ2-5, with a weak D call TRBD1 (5 bases). Trimming removed 3 bases from V and 2 bases from J, with 13 bases in between. In germline, CDR1 is LNHDA, CDR2 SQIVND (reference sequence). The CDR3 has 15 residues.

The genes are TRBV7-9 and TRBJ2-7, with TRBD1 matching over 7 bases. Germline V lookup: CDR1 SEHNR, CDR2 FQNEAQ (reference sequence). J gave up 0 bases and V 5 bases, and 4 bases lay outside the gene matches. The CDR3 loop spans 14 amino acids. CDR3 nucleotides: TGTGCCAGCAGCCCACAGGGGAGCTCCTACGAGCAGTACTTC. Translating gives CASSPQGSSYEQYF. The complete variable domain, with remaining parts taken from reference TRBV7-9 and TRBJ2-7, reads DTGVSQNPRHKITKRGQNVTFRCDPISEHNRLYWYRQTLGQGPEFLTYFQNEAQLEKSRLLSDRFSAERPKGSFSTLEIQRTEQGDSAMYLCASSPQGSSYEQYFGPGTRLTVT.

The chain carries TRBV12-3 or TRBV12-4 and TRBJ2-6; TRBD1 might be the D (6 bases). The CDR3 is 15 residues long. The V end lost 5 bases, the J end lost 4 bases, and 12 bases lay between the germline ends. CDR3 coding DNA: TGTGCCAGCAGTCCACAGGGTCACGGGGCCAACGTCCTGACTTTC. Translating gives CASSPQGHGANVLTF.

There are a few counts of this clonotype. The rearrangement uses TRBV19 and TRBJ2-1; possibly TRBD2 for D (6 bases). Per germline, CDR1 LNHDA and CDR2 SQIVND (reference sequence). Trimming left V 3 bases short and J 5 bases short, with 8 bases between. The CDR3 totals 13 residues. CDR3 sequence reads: CASSIWGDNEQFF. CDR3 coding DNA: TGTGCCAGTAGTATCTGGGGGGACAATGAGCAGTTCTTC.

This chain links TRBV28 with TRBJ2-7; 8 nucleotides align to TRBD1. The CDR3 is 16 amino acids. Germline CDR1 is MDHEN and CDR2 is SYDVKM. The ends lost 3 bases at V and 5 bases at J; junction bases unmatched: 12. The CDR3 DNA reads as TGTGCCAGCAGTTTCCAACAACAGGGGGATCTTAACGAGCAGTACTTC. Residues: CASSFQQQGDLNEQYF.

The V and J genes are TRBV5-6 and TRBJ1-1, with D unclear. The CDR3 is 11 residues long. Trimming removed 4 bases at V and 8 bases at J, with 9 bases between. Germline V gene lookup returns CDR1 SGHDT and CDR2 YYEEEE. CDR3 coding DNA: TGTGCCAGCAGCCACGCCGGCGAAGCTTTCTTT. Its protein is CASSHAGEAFF.

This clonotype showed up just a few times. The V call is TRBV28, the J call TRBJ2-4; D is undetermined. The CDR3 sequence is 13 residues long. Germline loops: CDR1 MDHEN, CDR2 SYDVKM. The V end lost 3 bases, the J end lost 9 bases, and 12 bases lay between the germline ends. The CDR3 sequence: CASSLYQAGIQYF. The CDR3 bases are TGTGCCAGCAGTTTGTACCAGGCCGGCATTCAGTACTTC.

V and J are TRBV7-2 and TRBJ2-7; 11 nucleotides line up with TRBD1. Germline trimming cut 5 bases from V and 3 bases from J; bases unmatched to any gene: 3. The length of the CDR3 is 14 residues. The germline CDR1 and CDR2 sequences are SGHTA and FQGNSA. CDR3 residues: CASSTGTGGYEQYF. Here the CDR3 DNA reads TGTGCCAGCAGCACCGGGACAGGGGGCTACGAGCAGTACTTC.

CDR3 nucleotides: TGTGCCAGCAGCTGGGGCGGGGGGGACCTGAACACTGAAGCTTTCTTT. It codes for CASSWGGGDLNTEAFF. The chain links TRBV5-6 to TRBJ1-1; possible D gene TRBD1, 5 bases. The CDR3 covers 16 residues. Trimming pared 3 bases from V and 0 bases from J, leaving 15 bases between. Germline V gene sequence: CDR1 SGHDT, CDR2 YYEEEE.